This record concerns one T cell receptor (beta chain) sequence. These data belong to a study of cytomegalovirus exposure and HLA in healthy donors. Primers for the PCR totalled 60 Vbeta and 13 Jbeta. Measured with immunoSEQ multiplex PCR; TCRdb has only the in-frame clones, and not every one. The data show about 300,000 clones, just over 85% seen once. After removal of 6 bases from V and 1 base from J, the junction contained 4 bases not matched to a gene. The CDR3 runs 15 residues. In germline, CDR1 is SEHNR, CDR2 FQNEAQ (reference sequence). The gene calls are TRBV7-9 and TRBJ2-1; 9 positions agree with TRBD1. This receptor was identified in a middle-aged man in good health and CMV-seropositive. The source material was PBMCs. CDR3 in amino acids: CASRDRGSSYNEQFF. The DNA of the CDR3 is TGTGCCAGCAGAGACAGGGGGAGTTCCTACAATGAGCAGTTCTTC.